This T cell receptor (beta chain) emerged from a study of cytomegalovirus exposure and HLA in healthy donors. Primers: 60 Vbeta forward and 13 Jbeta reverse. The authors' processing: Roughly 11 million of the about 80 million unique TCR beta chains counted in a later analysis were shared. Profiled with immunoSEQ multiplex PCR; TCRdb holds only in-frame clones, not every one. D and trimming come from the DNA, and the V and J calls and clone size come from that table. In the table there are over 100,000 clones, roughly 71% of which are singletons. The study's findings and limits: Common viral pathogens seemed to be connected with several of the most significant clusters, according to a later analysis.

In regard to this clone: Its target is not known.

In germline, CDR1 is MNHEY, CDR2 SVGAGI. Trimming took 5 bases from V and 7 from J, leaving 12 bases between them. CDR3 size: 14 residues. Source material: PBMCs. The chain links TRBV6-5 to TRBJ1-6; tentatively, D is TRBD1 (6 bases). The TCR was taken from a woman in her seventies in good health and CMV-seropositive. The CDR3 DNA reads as TGTGCCAGCAGTCCACAGGGTGTAAATTCACCCCTCCACTTT. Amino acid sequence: CASSPQGVNSPLHF.